The rows below give T cell receptor beta chains drawn from one sample of a study of beta chain features in type 1 diabetes. Sequencing used immunoSEQ multiplex PCR; TCRdb keeps in-frame clones, though not all of them. The profile shows approximately 160,000 clones, 50% to 70% of them singletons. Sequenced material: naive CD4+ T cells from blood. These receptors were obtained from a man aged 25-40 years with type 1 diabetes. Both conserved end residues are part of each CDR3. Each record gives: V gene, J gene, clone size, D gene, CDR3 protein, CDR3 DNA. A D gene is named only where the DNA matches it firmly. Clone size is stated in some rows and not others, as once, few, many or a class when expanded.

TRBV7-6	TRBJ2-5	-	-	CASSLVPGREETQYF	TGTGCCAGCAGCTTAGTCCCCGGCAGAGAAGAGACCCAGTACTTC
TRBV29-1	TRBJ2-7	-	-	CSVDGAYEQYF	TGCAGCGTCGATGGTGCCTACGAGCAGTACTTC
TRBV2	TRBJ2-7	-	-	CASSAVTIGNEQYF	TGTGCCAGCAGTGCGGTAACAATAGGCAACGAGCAGTACTTC
TRBV9	TRBJ2-5	-	-	CASSRTAWSETQYF	TGTGCCAGCAGCCGGACAGCCTGGTCGGAGACCCAGTACTTC
TRBV7-9	TRBJ2-1	-	-	CASSFDNNNEQFF	TGTGCCAGCAGCTTTGACAACAACAATGAGCAGTTCTTC
TRBV4-1	TRBJ2-5	-	TRBD2	CASSQGQTSGQETQYF	TGCGCCAGCAGCCAAGGGCAGACTAGCGGACAAGAGACCCAGTACTTC
TRBV29-1	TRBJ2-7	-	TRBD2	CSVPGRGPEQYF	TGCAGCGTCCCCGGGAGGGGTCCCGAGCAGTACTTC
TRBV4-3	TRBJ1-2	few	TRBD1	CASSQAGGVSNYGYTF	TGCGCCAGCAGCCAGGCAGGGGGGGTGTCTAACTATGGCTACACCTTC
TRBV11-3	TRBJ2-1	-	-	CASRSPGDSSYNEQFF	TGTGCCAGCCGTAGTCCCGGGGATAGCTCCTACAATGAGCAGTTCTTC
TRBV19	TRBJ1-2	-	-	CASSSRTSNYGYTF	TGTGCCAGTAGTTCCCGGACTTCCAACTATGGCTACACCTTC